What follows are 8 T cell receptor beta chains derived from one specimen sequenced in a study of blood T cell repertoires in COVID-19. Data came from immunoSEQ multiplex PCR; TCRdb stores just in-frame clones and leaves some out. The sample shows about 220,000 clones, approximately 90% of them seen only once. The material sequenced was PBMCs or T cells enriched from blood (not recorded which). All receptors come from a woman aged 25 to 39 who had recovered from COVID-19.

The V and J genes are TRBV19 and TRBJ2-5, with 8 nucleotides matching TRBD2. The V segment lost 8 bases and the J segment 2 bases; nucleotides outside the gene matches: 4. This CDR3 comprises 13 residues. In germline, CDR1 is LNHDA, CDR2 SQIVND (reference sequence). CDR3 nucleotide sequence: TGTGCCAGTTCTATAGCGGGGCAAGAGACCCAGTACTTC. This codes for CASSIAGQETQYF.

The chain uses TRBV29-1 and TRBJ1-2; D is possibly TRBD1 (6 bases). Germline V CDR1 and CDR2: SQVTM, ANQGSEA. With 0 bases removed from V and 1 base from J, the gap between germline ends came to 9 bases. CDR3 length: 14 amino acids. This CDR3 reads CSVEDDRHNYGYTF. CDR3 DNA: TGCAGCGTTGAAGACGACAGGCATAACTATGGCTACACCTTC.

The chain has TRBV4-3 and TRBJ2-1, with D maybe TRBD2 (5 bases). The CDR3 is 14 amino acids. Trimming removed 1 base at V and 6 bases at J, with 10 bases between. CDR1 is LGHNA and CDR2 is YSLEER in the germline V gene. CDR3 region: CASSQVSGPNEQFF. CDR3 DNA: TGCGCCAGCAGCCAAGTAAGCGGTCCCAATGAGCAGTTCTTC.

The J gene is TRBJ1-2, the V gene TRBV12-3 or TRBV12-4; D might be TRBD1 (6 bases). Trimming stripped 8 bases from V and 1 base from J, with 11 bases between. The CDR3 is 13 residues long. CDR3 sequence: CASRDNVNYGYTF. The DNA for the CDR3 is TGTGCCAGCCGGGACAACGTTAACTATGGCTACACCTTC.

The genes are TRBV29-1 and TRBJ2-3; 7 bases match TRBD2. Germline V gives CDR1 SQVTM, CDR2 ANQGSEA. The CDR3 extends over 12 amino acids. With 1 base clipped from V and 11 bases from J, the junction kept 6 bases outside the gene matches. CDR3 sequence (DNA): TGCAGCGTTGAAGCGGGGGGAGAAAAGCAGTATTTT. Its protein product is CSVEAGGEKQYF.

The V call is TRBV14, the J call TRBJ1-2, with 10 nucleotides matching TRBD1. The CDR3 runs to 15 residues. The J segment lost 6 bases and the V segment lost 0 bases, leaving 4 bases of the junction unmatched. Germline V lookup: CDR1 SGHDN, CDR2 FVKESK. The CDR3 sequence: CASSQDWDRGNGYTF. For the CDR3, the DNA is TGTGCCAGCAGCCAAGATTGGGACAGGGGAAATGGCTACACCTTC. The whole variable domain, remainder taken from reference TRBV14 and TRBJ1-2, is EAGVTQFPSHSVIEKGQTVTLRCDPISGHDNLYWYRRVMGKEIKFLLHFVKESKQDESGMPNNRFLAERTGGTYSTLKVQPAELEDSGVYFCASSQDWDRGNGYTFGSGTRLTVV.

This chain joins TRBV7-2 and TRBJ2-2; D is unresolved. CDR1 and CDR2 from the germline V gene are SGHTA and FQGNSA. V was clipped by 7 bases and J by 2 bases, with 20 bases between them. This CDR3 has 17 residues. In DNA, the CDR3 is TGTGCCAGCACCTTCAGTGGGCTAACGGAAAACACCGGGGAGCTGTTTTTT. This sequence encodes CASTFSGLTENTGELFF.

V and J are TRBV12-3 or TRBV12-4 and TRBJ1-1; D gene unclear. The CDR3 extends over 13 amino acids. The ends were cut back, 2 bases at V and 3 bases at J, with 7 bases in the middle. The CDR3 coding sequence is TGTGCCAGCAGTTTAAATCAGGACACTGAAGCTTTCTTT. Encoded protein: CASSLNQDTEAFF.